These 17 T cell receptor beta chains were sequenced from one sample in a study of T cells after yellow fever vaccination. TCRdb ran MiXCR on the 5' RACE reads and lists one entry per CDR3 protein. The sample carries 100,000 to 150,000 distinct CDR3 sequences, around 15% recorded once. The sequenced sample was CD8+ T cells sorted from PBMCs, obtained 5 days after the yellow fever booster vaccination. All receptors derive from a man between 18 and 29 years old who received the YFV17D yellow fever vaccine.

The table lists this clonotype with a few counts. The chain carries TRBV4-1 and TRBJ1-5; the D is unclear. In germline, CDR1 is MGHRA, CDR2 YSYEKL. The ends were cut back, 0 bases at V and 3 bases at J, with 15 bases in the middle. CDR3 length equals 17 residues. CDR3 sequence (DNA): TGCGCCAGCAGCCAAGATATTATAGAATCCTACAATCAGCCCCAGCATTTT. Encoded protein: CASSQDIIESYNQPQHF.

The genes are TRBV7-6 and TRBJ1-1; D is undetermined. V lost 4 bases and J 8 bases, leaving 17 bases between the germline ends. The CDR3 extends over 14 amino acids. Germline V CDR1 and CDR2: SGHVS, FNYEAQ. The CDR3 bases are TGTGCCAGCAGCTCATTCGGAGAGGGCGGGGAAGCTTTCTTT. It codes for CASSSFGEGGEAFF.

This CDR3 reads CASSFSSGGAGETQYF. The CDR3 DNA reads TGTGCCAGCAGCTTTTCTAGCGGGGGGGCCGGAGAGACCCAGTACTTC. The chain recombines TRBV5-4 with TRBJ2-5; TRBD2 aligns across 12 bases. This CDR3 spans 16 amino acids. The germline gives CDR1 SGHNT, CDR2 YYREEE (reference sequence). V lost 2 bases, J lost 4 bases, and 6 bases stayed unmatched. Together with reference TRBV5-4 and TRBJ2-5, the CDR3 gives the full variable domain: ETGVTQSPTHLIKTRGQQVTLRCSSQSGHNTVSWYQQALGQGPQFIFQYYREEENGRGNFPPRFSGLQFPNYSSELNVNALELDDSALYLCASSFSSGGAGETQYFGPGTRLLVL.

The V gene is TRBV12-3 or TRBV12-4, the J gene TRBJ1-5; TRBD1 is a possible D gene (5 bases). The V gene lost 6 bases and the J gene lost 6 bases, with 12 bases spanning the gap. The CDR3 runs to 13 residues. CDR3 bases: TGTGCCAGCAGCCCAGGGATGGGTCAGCCCCAGCATTTT. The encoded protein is CASSPGMGQPQHF.

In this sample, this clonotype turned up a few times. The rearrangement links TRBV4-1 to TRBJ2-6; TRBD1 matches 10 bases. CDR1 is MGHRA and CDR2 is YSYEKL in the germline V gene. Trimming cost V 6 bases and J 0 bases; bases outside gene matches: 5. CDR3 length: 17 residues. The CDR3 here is CASRGGQGSSGANVLTF. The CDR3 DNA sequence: TGCGCCAGCAGGGGGGGACAGGGGAGCTCTGGGGCCAACGTCCTGACTTTC.

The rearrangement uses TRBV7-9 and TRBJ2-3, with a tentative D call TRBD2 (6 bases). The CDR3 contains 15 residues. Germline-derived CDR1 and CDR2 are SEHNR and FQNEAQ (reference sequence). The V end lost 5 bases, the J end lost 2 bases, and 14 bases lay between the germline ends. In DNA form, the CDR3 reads TGTGCCAGCAGCCCCCGAGGAGGGCACACAGATACGCAGTATTTT. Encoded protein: CASSPRGGHTDTQYF.

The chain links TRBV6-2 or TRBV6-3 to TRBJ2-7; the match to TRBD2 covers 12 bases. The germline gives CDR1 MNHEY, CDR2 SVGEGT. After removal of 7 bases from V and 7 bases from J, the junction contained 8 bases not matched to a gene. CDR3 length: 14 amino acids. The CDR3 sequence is CASTVRLAGEEQYF. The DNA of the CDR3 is TGTGCCAGCACAGTGAGACTAGCGGGGGAAGAGCAGTACTTC.

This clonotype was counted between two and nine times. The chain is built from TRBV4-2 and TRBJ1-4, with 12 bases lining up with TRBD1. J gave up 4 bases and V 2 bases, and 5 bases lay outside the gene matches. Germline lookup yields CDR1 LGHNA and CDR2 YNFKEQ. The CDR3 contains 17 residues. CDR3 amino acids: CASSQRDRGPFNEKLFF. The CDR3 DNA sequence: TGTGCCAGCAGCCAACGGGACAGGGGGCCATTTAATGAAAAACTGTTTTTT.

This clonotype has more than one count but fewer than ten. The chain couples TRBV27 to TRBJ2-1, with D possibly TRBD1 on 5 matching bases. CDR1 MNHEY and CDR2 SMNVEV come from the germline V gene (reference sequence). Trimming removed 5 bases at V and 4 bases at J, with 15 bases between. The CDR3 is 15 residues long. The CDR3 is CASSPTGSSYNEQFF. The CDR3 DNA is TGTGCCAGCAGTCCCACAGGTTCCAGTTACAATGAGCAGTTCTTC.

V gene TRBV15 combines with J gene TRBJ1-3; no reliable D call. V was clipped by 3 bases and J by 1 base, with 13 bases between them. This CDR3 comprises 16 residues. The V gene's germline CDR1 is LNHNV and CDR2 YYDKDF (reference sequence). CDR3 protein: CATSRPPLGSGNTIYF. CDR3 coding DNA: TGTGCCACCAGCAGGCCCCCCCTCGGGTCTGGAAACACCATATATTTT.

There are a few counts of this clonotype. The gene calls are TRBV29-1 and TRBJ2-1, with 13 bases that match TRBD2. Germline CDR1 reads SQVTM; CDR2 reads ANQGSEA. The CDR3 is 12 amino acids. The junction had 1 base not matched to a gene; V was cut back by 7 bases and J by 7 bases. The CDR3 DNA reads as TGCAGCGGGGGACTAGCGGGGAATGAGCAGTTCTTC. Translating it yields CSGGLAGNEQFF.

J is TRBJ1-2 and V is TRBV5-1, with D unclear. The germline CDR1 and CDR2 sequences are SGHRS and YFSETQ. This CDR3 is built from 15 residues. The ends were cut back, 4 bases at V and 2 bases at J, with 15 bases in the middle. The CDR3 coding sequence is TGCGCCAGCAGCCCTTCCGAACAGATAAACTATGGCTACACCTTC. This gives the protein CASSPSEQINYGYTF.

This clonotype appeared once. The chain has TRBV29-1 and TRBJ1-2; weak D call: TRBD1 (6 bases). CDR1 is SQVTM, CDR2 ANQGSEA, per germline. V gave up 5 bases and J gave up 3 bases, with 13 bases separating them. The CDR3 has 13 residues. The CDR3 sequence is CSVRGGDHYGYTF. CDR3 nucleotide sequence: TGCAGCGTTCGAGGGGGGGACCACTATGGCTACACCTTC. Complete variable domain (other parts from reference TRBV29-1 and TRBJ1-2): SAVISQKPSRDICQRGTSLTIQCQVDSQVTMMFWYRQQPGQSLTLIATANQGSEATYESGFVIDKFPISRPNLTFSTLTVSNMSPEDSSIYLCSVRGGDHYGYTFGSGTRLTVV.

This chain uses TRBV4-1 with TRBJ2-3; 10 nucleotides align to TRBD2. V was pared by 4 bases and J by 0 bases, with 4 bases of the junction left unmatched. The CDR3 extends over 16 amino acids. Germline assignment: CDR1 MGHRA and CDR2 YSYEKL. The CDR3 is CASSRGSGGSTDTQYF. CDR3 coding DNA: TGCGCCAGCAGCCGGGGTAGCGGGGGGAGCACAGATACGCAGTATTTT.

CDR3 in amino acids: CASSQDYGSYNEQFF. The DNA for the CDR3 is TGCGCCAGCAGCCAAGATTACGGGAGCTACAATGAGCAGTTCTTC. The V gene is TRBV4-3, the J gene TRBJ2-1, with D possibly matching TRBD2 (6 bases). Germline V gene sequence: CDR1 LGHNA, CDR2 YSLEER. V shed 0 bases and J shed 3 bases, with 9 bases lying between them. This CDR3 has 15 residues.

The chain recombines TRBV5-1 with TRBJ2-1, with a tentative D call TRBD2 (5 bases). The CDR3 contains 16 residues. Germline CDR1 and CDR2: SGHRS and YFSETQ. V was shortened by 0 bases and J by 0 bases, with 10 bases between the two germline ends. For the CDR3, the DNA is TGCGCCAGCAGCTTGGCCTTGGGGAGCTCCTACAATGAGCAGTTCTTC. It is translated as CASSLALGSSYNEQFF.

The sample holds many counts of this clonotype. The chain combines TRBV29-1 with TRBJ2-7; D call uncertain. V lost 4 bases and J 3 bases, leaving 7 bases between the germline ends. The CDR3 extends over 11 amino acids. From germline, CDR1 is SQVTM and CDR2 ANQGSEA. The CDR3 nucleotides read TGCAGCGTTGTCTGGAACTACGAGCAGTACGTC. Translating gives CSVVWNYEQYV.